The 18 T cell receptor beta chains given below trace back to one sample, sequenced in a study of human T cells and chemical hapten exposure. TCRdb re-called the RACE reads through MiXCR, storing one row per CDR3 protein. The sample has about 68,000 distinct CDR3 sequences; over 9.5% are singletons. The time point was: pre-sensitization, week 0. Treatment here: therapeutic diphenylcyclopropenone sensitization with weekly scalp DPC. This sample comprised whole blood, obtained in connection with sensitization to the hapten diphenylcyclopropenone (DPC). These receptors all stem from a woman aged 50 to 65 with alopecia areata. Some clones in this sample may be carry-over from other donors' samples.

Turning to this clonotype: A much more abundant neighbour one base away suggests this may be a read error. J is TRBJ1-6 and V is TRBV7-9; D uncertain. V dropped 1 base and J dropped 0 bases, with 16 bases sitting between them. CDR1 is SEHNR and CDR2 is FQNEAQ in the germline V gene (reference sequence). The CDR3 contains 19 residues. CDR3 residues: CASSLDMGGISSYNSPLHF. The CDR3 coding sequence is TGTGCCAGCAGCTTAGACATGGGCGGCATCAGCTCCTATAATTCACCCCTCCACTTT.

This clonotype occurred many times. The genes are TRBV18 and TRBJ2-1; 8 nucleotides line up with TRBD1. V lost 3 bases, J lost 7 bases, and 5 bases stayed unmatched. Germline loops: CDR1 KGHSH, CDR2 LQKENI. The CDR3 runs 14 residues. The CDR3 sequence is CASSPTGVRNEQFF. CDR3 nucleotide sequence: TGTGCCAGCTCACCGACAGGGGTCCGGAATGAGCAGTTCTTC.

The V and J genes are TRBV9 and TRBJ1-3; 9 bases line up with TRBD1. Germline V gives CDR1 SGDLS, CDR2 YYNGEE. V was pared by 3 bases and J by 3 bases, with 7 bases of the junction left unmatched. This CDR3 region has 16 residues. The chain's CDR3 is CASSESTGGFGNTIYF. DNA for the CDR3: TGTGCCAGCAGCGAATCAACAGGGGGCTTTGGAAACACCATATATTTT.

The gene calls are TRBV10-2 and TRBJ1-5; 11 bases are shared with TRBD1. Germline loops: CDR1 WSHSY, CDR2 SAAADI. V shed 6 bases and J 5 bases; nucleotides not matched to a gene: 6. CDR3 length: 15 amino acids. This CDR3 reads CASRRDRGFDQPQHF. DNA for the CDR3: TGCGCCAGCAGGAGGGACAGGGGGTTTGATCAGCCCCAGCATTTT.

In its sample, this clonotype was seen a few times. The chain links TRBV27 to TRBJ1-4; tentatively, D is TRBD1 (6 bases). CDR1 is MNHEY, CDR2 SMNVEV, per germline (reference sequence). The CDR3 consists of 15 residues. V lost 2 bases and J lost 8, with 15 bases in between. CDR3 bases: TGTGCCAGCAGTTTAGGGGGGCTCCGGAGGGAAAAACTGTTTTTT. It codes for CASSLGGLRREKLFF. Together with reference TRBV27 and TRBJ1-4, the CDR3 gives the full variable domain: EAQVTQNPRYLITVTGKKLTVTCSQNMNHEYMSWYRQDPGLGLRQIYYSMNVEVTDKGDVPEGYKVSRKEKRNFPLILESPSPNQTSLYFCASSLGGLRREKLFFGSGTQLSVL.

This clonotype was seen more than once but under ten times. The chain recombines TRBV6-6 with TRBJ2-2, with D unclear. V lost 1 base, J lost 2 bases, and 14 bases lay in between. The length of the CDR3 is 17 residues. Germline V gene data show CDR1 as MNHNY and CDR2 as SVGAGI (reference sequence). The CDR3 DNA reads TGTGCCAGCAGTTACTACTCGCAGATTCTTAACACCGGGGAGCTGTTTTTT. Translation: CASSYYSQILNTGELFF.

This clonotype was observed many times. This sequence joins TRBV5-6 and TRBJ2-3, with TRBD2 identical over 11 bases. CDR3 size: 15 residues. Unmatched junction bases numbered 6, after V lost 4 bases and J lost 5 bases. Germline CDR1 reads SGHDT; CDR2 reads YYEEEE. CDR3 nucleotide sequence: TGTGCCAGCAGCCTTCTAGCGGGAGGTAAAGATACGCAGTATTTT. Protein: CASSLLAGGKDTQYF.

V usage is TRBV2 and J usage is TRBJ2-5; 8 nucleotides agree with TRBD1. The CDR3 is 14 amino acids. Germline-derived CDR1 and CDR2 are SNHLY and FYNNEI. V dropped 5 bases and J dropped 5; count of bases not matched to a gene: 7. The CDR3 sequence is CASSRQGRFETQYF. The CDR3 nucleotides are TGTGCCAGCAGTAGACAGGGGCGGTTTGAGACCCAGTACTTC. Full variable domain (outside the CDR3, taken from reference TRBV2 and TRBJ2-5): EPEVTQTPSHQVTQMGQEVILRCVPISNHLYFYWYRQILGQKVEFLVSFYNNEISEKSEIFDDQFSVERPDGSNFTLKIRSTKLEDSAMYFCASSRQGRFETQYFGPGTRLLVL.

This clonotype is medium-sized in the sample. J is TRBJ1-6 and V is TRBV10-1; D unclear. Germline CDR1 WNHNN, CDR2 SYGVQD (reference sequence). CDR3 size: 15 residues. V was trimmed by 3 bases and J by 8 bases, leaving 14 bases between them. As DNA, the CDR3 is TGCGCCAGCAGTGACCCCTTTTTGACGGATTCACCCCTCCACTTT. Its translation is CASSDPFLTDSPLHF.

This chain connects TRBV12-3 or TRBV12-4 to TRBJ2-2, with 10 nucleotides matching TRBD1. The CDR3 extends over 15 amino acids. Germline trimming cut 7 bases from V and 8 bases from J; bases unmatched to any gene: 10. The CDR3 sequence: CASTRRDRGSGELFF. Here the CDR3 DNA reads TGTGCCAGCACCCGAAGGGACAGGGGATCGGGGGAGCTGTTTTTT.

This clonotype appeared many times. CDR3 sequence (DNA): TGTGCCAGCAGAGGAAGTCCCTACGAGCAGTACTTC. Amino acid sequence: CASRGSPYEQYF. The chain joins TRBV28 to TRBJ2-7; no definite D call. The germline V gene encodes CDR1 MDHEN and CDR2 SYDVKM. The CDR3 runs to 12 residues. V gave up 6 bases and J gave up 2 bases, with 8 bases separating them.

Many counts were recorded for this clonotype. V gene TRBV29-1 combines with J gene TRBJ2-7; TRBD1 is a possible D gene (6 bases). CDR3 size: 14 residues. V was shortened by 3 bases and J by 4 bases, with 16 bases between the two germline ends. Germline V gene data show CDR1 as SQVTM and CDR2 as ANQGSEA. The CDR3 DNA sequence: TGCAGCGTTGAGTCTCCGGGACATCCTTACGAGCAGTACTTC. This codes for CSVESPGHPYEQYF.

Ten or more counts support this clonotype. The V gene is TRBV20-1, the J gene TRBJ2-1; the match to TRBD2 covers 9 bases. The junction had 3 bases not matched to a gene; V was cut back by 5 bases and J by 4 bases. This CDR3 has 13 amino acids. Looked up from germline, CDR1 is DFQATT and CDR2 is SNEGSKA (reference sequence). The CDR3 region is CSADAGGYNEQFF. The CDR3 nucleotides are TGCAGTGCTGACGCGGGAGGGTACAATGAGCAGTTCTTC.

The CDR3 region is CASSPQGEHLATYEQYF. In DNA form, the CDR3 reads TGTGCCAGCTCACCACAAGGTGAACACCTAGCTACCTACGAGCAGTACTTC. The V and J genes are TRBV18 and TRBJ2-7; maybe TRBD2 (5 bases). Between the trimmed V and J ends, which lost 1 base and 2 bases, there was a span of 18 bases. Germline CDR1 KGHSH, CDR2 LQKENI. The CDR3 is 17 amino acids.

This clonotype was seen at least ten times. The chain couples TRBV5-1 to TRBJ2-4; tentatively, D is TRBD1 or TRBD2 (5 bases each). Trimming removed 5 bases at V and 8 bases at J, with 17 bases between. The CDR3 loop spans 14 amino acids. Looked up from germline, CDR1 is SGHRS and CDR2 is YFSETQ. The CDR3 sequence is CASSGGRATDIQYF. DNA for the CDR3: TGCGCCAGCAGTGGGGGTAGGGCGACGGACATTCAGTACTTC.

Ten or more counts support this clonotype. The genes are TRBV28 and TRBJ1-2, with TRBD1 identical over 7 bases. This CDR3 is built from 12 residues. V shed 4 bases and J 4 bases; nucleotides not matched to a gene: 0. The V gene's germline CDR1 is MDHEN and CDR2 SYDVKM. CDR3 nucleotides: TGTGCCAGCAGTTCAGGGGGCTATGGCTACACCTTC. Protein: CASSSGGYGYTF.

The V call is TRBV12-3 or TRBV12-4, the J call TRBJ1-1; TRBD1 matches 8 bases. This CDR3 has 18 residues. With 5 bases clipped from V and 0 bases from J, the junction kept 14 bases outside the gene matches. Here the CDR3 reads CASSGSLDRARMNTEAFF. CDR3 DNA: TGTGCCAGCAGTGGCTCTTTGGACAGGGCCAGAATGAACACTGAAGCTTTCTTT.

This clonotype was detected only a few times. V usage is TRBV6-2 or TRBV6-3 and J usage is TRBJ2-2; D tentatively reads TRBD1 or TRBD2 (7 bases each). The germline CDR1 and CDR2 sequences are MNHEY and SVGEGT. The CDR3 totals 14 residues. Trimming left V 6 bases short and J 6 bases short, with 14 bases between. The CDR3 region has the DNA TGTGCCAGCAGACAGGGGAGGGTCGCCGGGGAGCTGTTTTTT. Its protein product is CASRQGRVAGELFF.